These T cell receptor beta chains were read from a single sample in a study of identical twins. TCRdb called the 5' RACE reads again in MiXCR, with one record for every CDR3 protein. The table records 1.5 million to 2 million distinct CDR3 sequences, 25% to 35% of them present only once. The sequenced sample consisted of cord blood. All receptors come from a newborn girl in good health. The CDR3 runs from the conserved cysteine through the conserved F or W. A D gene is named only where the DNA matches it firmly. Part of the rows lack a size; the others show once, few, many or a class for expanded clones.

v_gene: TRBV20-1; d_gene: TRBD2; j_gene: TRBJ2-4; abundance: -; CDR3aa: CSARDLLAGAKNIQYF; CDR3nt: TGCAGTGCTAGAGATCTGTTAGCGGGAGCCAAAAACATTCAGTACTTC
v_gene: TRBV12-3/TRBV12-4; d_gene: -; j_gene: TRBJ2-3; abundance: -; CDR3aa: CASSLMTSRNTQYF; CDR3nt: TGTGCCAGCAGTTTAATGACAAGCCGAAATACGCAGTATTTT
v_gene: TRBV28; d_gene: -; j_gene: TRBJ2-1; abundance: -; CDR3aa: CASSLGLGRYNEQFF; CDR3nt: TGTGCCAGCAGTTTAGGGCTAGGTCGGTACAATGAGCAGTTCTTC
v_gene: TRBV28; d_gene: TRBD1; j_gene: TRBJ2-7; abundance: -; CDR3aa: CASSLFRDSSYEQYF; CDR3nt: TGTGCCAGCAGTTTATTCCGGGACAGCTCCTACGAGCAGTACTTC
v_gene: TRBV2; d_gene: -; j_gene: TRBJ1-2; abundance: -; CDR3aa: CASDGLINYGYTF; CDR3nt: TGTGCCAGCGATGGGCTCATTAACTATGGCTACACCTTC
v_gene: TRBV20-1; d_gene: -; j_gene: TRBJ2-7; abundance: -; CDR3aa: CSAREVHPYEQYF; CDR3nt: TGCAGTGCTAGAGAGGTTCACCCCTACGAGCAGTACTTC
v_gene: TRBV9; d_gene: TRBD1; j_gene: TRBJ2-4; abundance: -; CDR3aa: CASSVYRGNIQYF; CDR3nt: TGTGCCAGCAGCGTCTACAGGGGAAACATTCAGTACTTC
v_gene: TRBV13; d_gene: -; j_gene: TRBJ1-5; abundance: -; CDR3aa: CASSLGGQGQPQHF; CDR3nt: TGTGCCAGCAGCTTAGGGGGCCAGGGGCAGCCCCAGCATTTT
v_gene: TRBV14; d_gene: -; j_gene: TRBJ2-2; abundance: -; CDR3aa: CASSQRRTVGELFF; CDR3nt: TGTGCCAGCAGCCAGAGAAGGACGGTCGGGGAGCTGTTTTTT
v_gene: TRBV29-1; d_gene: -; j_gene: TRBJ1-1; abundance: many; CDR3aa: CSVEGPMNTEAFF; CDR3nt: TGCAGCGTTGAAGGCCCCATGAACACTGAAGCTTTCTTT
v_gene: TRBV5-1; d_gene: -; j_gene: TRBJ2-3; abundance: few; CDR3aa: CASNRGTSTDTQYF; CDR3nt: TGCGCCAGCAACCGTGGGACTAGCACAGATACGCAGTATTTT
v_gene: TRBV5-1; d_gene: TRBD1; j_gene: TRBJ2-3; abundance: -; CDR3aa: CTSRRDSLTDTQYF; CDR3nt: TGCACCAGCAGAAGGGACAGCCTCACAGATACGCAGTATTTT
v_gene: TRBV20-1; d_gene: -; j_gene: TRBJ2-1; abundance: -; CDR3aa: CSARVDGGQRFF; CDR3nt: TGCAGTGCTAGAGTGGACGGGGGGCAGCGGTTCTTC
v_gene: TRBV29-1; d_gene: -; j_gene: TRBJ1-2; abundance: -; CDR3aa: CSVKTAYGYTF; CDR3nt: TGCAGCGTGAAGACAGCCTATGGCTACACCTTC